A single TCR beta chain is shown here with its context. Its antigen is undetermined. The data belong to a study of PD-1 blockade in mismatch repair-deficient tumors. Whole-study context: Enrolled about 2013-2017, patients had progressing, pretreated mismatch repair-deficient cancers of around twelve types. Study findings and constraints: Rapid post-treatment expansion, then contraction, generally preceding radiologic response, marked tumor-resident clones.

Mismatch repair deficiency was confirmed in all patients, by PCR or immunohistochemistry. TCR sequencing covered three patients who responded to pembrolizumab. With V trimmed by 2 bases and J by 6 bases, 6 bases remained unmatched. The CDR3 runs to 16 residues. Germline V CDR1 and CDR2: MDHEN, SYDVKM. Assay: immunoSEQ multiplex PCR; the TCRdb copy retains only in-frame clones and omits some. The sample consists of around 130,000 clones, 85% to 90% of them appearing once. The source material was peripheral blood, sampled approximately 69 weeks after starting pembrolizumab. This sequence joins TRBV28 and TRBJ2-2; 10 nucleotides align to TRBD2. This TCR derives from an adult with mismatch repair-deficient cancer. CDR3 residues: CASSLKPSGRAGELFF. In DNA, the CDR3 is TGTGCCAGCAGTTTAAAACCGAGCGGGAGGGCCGGGGAGCTGTTTTTT.